This is a list of T cell receptor beta chains from one sample in a study of vaccination and CD4 T cells after COVID-19. From the PCR reads, TCRdb called clonotypes with MiXCR, one entry per CDR3 protein. The repertoire holds under 15,000 distinct CDR3 sequences, with roughly 60% as singletons. The antigens these receptors bind are not known. What was sequenced was CD4+ T cells from blood, cultured in vitro. These receptors came from a human donor who had recovered from COVID-19. The CDR3 runs from the conserved cysteine through the conserved F or W. The order of the fields is clone size, J gene, D gene, V gene, CDR3 protein, CDR3 DNA. D genes are given only for firm matches. Clone size is not always given. Where it is, it says once, few, many or a class for expanded clones.

clone size: .
J gene: TRBJ2-1
D gene: TRBD2
V gene: TRBV24-1
CDR3 protein: CATSDRTSGRANEQFF
CDR3 DNA: TGTGCCACCAGTGACCGCACTAGCGGGAGGGCCAATGAGCAGTTCTTC

clone size: .
J gene: TRBJ2-7
D gene: .
V gene: TRBV5-4
CDR3 protein: CASSLGQDSSYEQYF
CDR3 DNA: TGTGCCAGCAGCTTGGGACAGGATAGCTCCTACGAGCAGTACTTC

clone size: few
J gene: TRBJ1-1
D gene: .
V gene: TRBV14
CDR3 protein: CASSQGQVLNTEAFF
CDR3 DNA: TGTGCCAGCAGCCAAGGACAGGTGTTGAACACTGAAGCTTTCTTT

clone size: .
J gene: TRBJ2-3
D gene: .
V gene: TRBV20-1
CDR3 protein: CSARDMGRSSTDTQYF
CDR3 DNA: TGCAGTGCTAGAGATATGGGACGGTCAAGCACAGATACGCAGTATTTT

clone size: .
J gene: TRBJ1-2
D gene: .
V gene: TRBV9
CDR3 protein: CASSLLNNYGYTF
CDR3 DNA: TGTGCCAGCAGCCTTCTAAATAACTATGGCTACACCTTC

clone size: .
J gene: TRBJ1-1
D gene: .
V gene: TRBV6-1
CDR3 protein: CASSALVTFF
CDR3 DNA: TGTGCCAGCAGTGCCCTGGTGACTTTCTTT

clone size: .
J gene: TRBJ1-1
D gene: .
V gene: TRBV6-5
CDR3 protein: CASSYGQIKLYTEAFF
CDR3 DNA: TGTGCCAGCAGTTACGGACAGATTAAGCTGTACACTGAAGCTTTCTTT

clone size: .
J gene: TRBJ2-3
D gene: TRBD1
V gene: TRBV19
CDR3 protein: CASSGTGGVPTTDTQYF
CDR3 DNA: TGTGCCAGTAGCGGCACAGGGGGCGTTCCGACCACAGATACGCAGTATTTT

clone size: .
J gene: TRBJ2-7
D gene: TRBD2
V gene: TRBV6-2/TRBV6-3
CDR3 protein: CATEHGLAGVGYEQYF
CDR3 DNA: TGTGCCACCGAACACGGACTAGCGGGAGTGGGTTACGAGCAGTACTTC

clone size: .
J gene: TRBJ1-2
D gene: .
V gene: TRBV6-1
CDR3 protein: CASSWDRYGYTF
CDR3 DNA: TGTGCCAGCAGCTGGGACCGCTATGGCTACACCTTC

clone size: .
J gene: TRBJ1-5
D gene: .
V gene: TRBV12-3/TRBV12-4
CDR3 protein: CASSLGTEWQPQHF
CDR3 DNA: TGTGCCAGCAGTTTAGGGACAGAATGGCAGCCCCAGCATTTT

clone size: few
J gene: TRBJ1-6
D gene: .
V gene: TRBV20-1
CDR3 protein: CSAPRGTNHSPLHF
CDR3 DNA: TGCAGTGCCCCTCGGGGCACCAACCATTCACCCCTCCACTTT

clone size: .
J gene: TRBJ1-5
D gene: .
V gene: TRBV28
CDR3 protein: CASRRTSNQPQHF
CDR3 DNA: TGTGCCAGCAGACGGACTAGCAATCAGCCCCAGCATTTT

clone size: .
J gene: TRBJ2-5
D gene: .
V gene: TRBV2
CDR3 protein: CASRAGRTQETQYF
CDR3 DNA: TGTGCCAGCAGGGCTGGACGGACGCAAGAGACCCAGTACTTC

clone size: .
J gene: TRBJ2-1
D gene: TRBD2
V gene: TRBV7-9
CDR3 protein: CASSRWGGRTYNEQFF
CDR3 DNA: TGTGCCAGCAGCCGCTGGGGCGGGAGGACCTACAATGAGCAGTTCTTC

clone size: .
J gene: TRBJ2-7
D gene: .
V gene: TRBV6-5
CDR3 protein: CASSSQGYEQYF
CDR3 DNA: TGTGCCAGCAGTTCCCAGGGTTACGAGCAGTACTTC

clone size: .
J gene: TRBJ1-6
D gene: .
V gene: TRBV9
CDR3 protein: CASSVLLEDSPLHF
CDR3 DNA: TGTGCCAGCAGCGTATTACTGGAGGATTCACCCCTCCACTTT

clone size: few
J gene: TRBJ1-1
D gene: .
V gene: TRBV30
CDR3 protein: CAWSVGWMNTEAFF
CDR3 DNA: TGTGCCTGGAGTGTCGGGTGGATGAACACTGAAGCTTTCTTT

clone size: .
J gene: TRBJ1-1
D gene: .
V gene: TRBV6-5
CDR3 protein: CASSYPGTKTPEAFF
CDR3 DNA: TGTGCCAGCAGTTACCCCGGGACCAAAACACCTGAAGCTTTCTTT

clone size: few
J gene: TRBJ1-1
D gene: .
V gene: TRBV7-9
CDR3 protein: CASNPGQNTEAFF
CDR3 DNA: TGTGCCAGCAACCCGGGACAGAACACTGAAGCTTTCTTT

clone size: .
J gene: TRBJ2-7
D gene: .
V gene: TRBV20-1
CDR3 protein: CSAPVRRTSDEQYF
CDR3 DNA: TGCAGTGCCCCGGTGCGGAGGACGTCCGACGAGCAGTACTTC

clone size: .
J gene: TRBJ1-1
D gene: TRBD1
V gene: TRBV30
CDR3 protein: CAWKKTGVATEAFF
CDR3 DNA: TGTGCCTGGAAAAAGACAGGGGTAGCCACTGAAGCTTTCTTT

clone size: .
J gene: TRBJ2-6
D gene: TRBD1
V gene: TRBV20-1
CDR3 protein: CSARRRITGAGANVLTF
CDR3 DNA: TGCAGTGCTAGGCGTCGAATAACAGGGGCTGGGGCCAACGTCCTGACTTTC

clone size: .
J gene: TRBJ2-2
D gene: .
V gene: TRBV20-1
CDR3 protein: CSASGRGYTGELFF
CDR3 DNA: TGCAGTGCTAGCGGCAGGGGCTACACCGGGGAGCTGTTTTTT

clone size: few
J gene: TRBJ2-3
D gene: .
V gene: TRBV6-1
CDR3 protein: CASSSLGDTQYF
CDR3 DNA: TGTGCCAGCAGCTCTCTCGGGGATACGCAGTATTTT

clone size: once
J gene: TRBJ2-6
D gene: .
V gene: TRBV28
CDR3 protein: CATIRGSGANVLTF
CDR3 DNA: TGTGCCACCATCAGGGGTAGTGGGGCCAACGTCCTGACTTTC

clone size: few
J gene: TRBJ2-2
D gene: TRBD1
V gene: TRBV7-7
CDR3 protein: CASSPITGGRTGELFF
CDR3 DNA: TGTGCCAGCAGTCCTATAACAGGGGGGAGGACCGGGGAGCTGTTTTTT

clone size: few
J gene: TRBJ2-5
D gene: .
V gene: TRBV15
CDR3 protein: CATSRGQETQYF
CDR3 DNA: TGTGCCACCAGCAGGGGGCAAGAGACCCAGTACTTC

clone size: .
J gene: TRBJ2-3
D gene: .
V gene: TRBV2
CDR3 protein: CASSQRGGGPITDTQYF
CDR3 DNA: TGTGCCAGCAGCCAACGAGGGGGAGGGCCGATCACAGATACGCAGTATTTT

clone size: .
J gene: TRBJ2-7
D gene: .
V gene: TRBV20-1
CDR3 protein: CSARAHHRTTLYEQYF
CDR3 DNA: TGCAGTGCTAGAGCTCACCATAGGACTACGTTATACGAGCAGTACTTC

clone size: .
J gene: TRBJ1-2
D gene: .
V gene: TRBV21-1
CDR3 protein: CASSKADRGPRNFGYTF
CDR3 DNA: TGTGCCAGCAGCAAAGCGGACAGGGGGCCCCGAAACTTCGGCTACACCTTC

clone size: .
J gene: TRBJ2-1
D gene: .
V gene: TRBV21-1
CDR3 protein: CASSRGQGNEQFF
CDR3 DNA: TGTGCCAGCAGCAGAGGACAGGGGAATGAGCAGTTCTTC

clone size: .
J gene: TRBJ2-7
D gene: .
V gene: TRBV10-3
CDR3 protein: CAISEASYEQYF
CDR3 DNA: TGTGCCATCAGTGAGGCCTCCTACGAGCAGTACTTC

clone size: .
J gene: TRBJ2-2
D gene: TRBD1
V gene: TRBV11-2
CDR3 protein: CASSLGQGWTGELFF
CDR3 DNA: TGTGCCAGCAGCTTAGGACAGGGTTGGACCGGGGAGCTGTTTTTT

clone size: .
J gene: TRBJ1-5
D gene: TRBD1
V gene: TRBV20-1
CDR3 protein: CSAGGQGSQPQHF
CDR3 DNA: TGCAGTGCTGGGGGACAGGGAAGTCAGCCCCAGCATTTT

clone size: once
J gene: TRBJ2-3
D gene: .
V gene: TRBV6-1
CDR3 protein: CASQGDTQYF
CDR3 DNA: TGTGCCAGCCAAGGCGATACGCAGTATTTT

clone size: .
J gene: TRBJ1-1
D gene: .
V gene: TRBV6-1
CDR3 protein: CASSLGTRAFF
CDR3 DNA: TGTGCCAGCAGCCTCGGGACAAGAGCTTTCTTT

clone size: .
J gene: TRBJ2-2
D gene: .
V gene: TRBV7-2
CDR3 protein: CASSSDRANTGELFF
CDR3 DNA: TGTGCCAGCAGCTCGGACAGAGCGAACACCGGGGAGCTGTTTTTT

clone size: few
J gene: TRBJ2-5
D gene: .
V gene: TRBV11-2
CDR3 protein: CASSLDQGGAMTQYF
CDR3 DNA: TGTGCCAGCAGCTTAGATCAGGGGGGGGCGATGACCCAGTACTTC

clone size: .
J gene: TRBJ2-2
D gene: TRBD1
V gene: TRBV19
CDR3 protein: CASRAQGDTGELFF
CDR3 DNA: TGTGCCAGTAGGGCACAGGGGGACACCGGGGAGCTGTTTTTT

clone size: .
J gene: TRBJ1-3
D gene: TRBD1
V gene: TRBV7-2
CDR3 protein: CASSPRTGLFSGNTIYF
CDR3 DNA: TGTGCCAGCAGCCCCCGGACAGGACTATTCTCTGGAAACACCATATATTTT

clone size: few
J gene: TRBJ1-2
D gene: TRBD1
V gene: TRBV24-1
CDR3 protein: CATSDRAGDREGYTF
CDR3 DNA: TGTGCCACCAGTGATCGTGCGGGGGACAGGGAAGGCTACACCTTC

clone size: few
J gene: TRBJ2-7
D gene: .
V gene: TRBV5-1
CDR3 protein: CASSLVGASDEQYF
CDR3 DNA: TGCGCCAGCAGCTTGGTAGGGGCCTCGGACGAGCAGTACTTC

clone size: .
J gene: TRBJ2-4
D gene: .
V gene: TRBV28
CDR3 protein: CASSTQGTKNIQYF
CDR3 DNA: TGTGCCAGCAGTACACAGGGTACCAAAAACATTCAGTACTTC

clone size: .
J gene: TRBJ1-2
D gene: .
V gene: TRBV30
CDR3 protein: CAWSAPLRNYGYTF
CDR3 DNA: TGTGCCTGGAGTGCCCCGTTAAGGAACTATGGCTACACCTTC

clone size: .
J gene: TRBJ1-1
D gene: .
V gene: TRBV20-1
CDR3 protein: CSAKKVSEAFF
CDR3 DNA: TGCAGTGCTAAGAAAGTCTCTGAAGCTTTCTTT

clone size: .
J gene: TRBJ2-7
D gene: TRBD2
V gene: TRBV27
CDR3 protein: CASSLREGNYEQYF
CDR3 DNA: TGTGCCAGCAGTTTGAGGGAGGGGAACTACGAGCAGTACTTC

clone size: .
J gene: TRBJ2-7
D gene: .
V gene: TRBV6-1
CDR3 protein: CATRRGGVAYEQYF
CDR3 DNA: TGTGCCACCCGCCGTGGGGGAGTCGCCTACGAGCAGTACTTC

clone size: .
J gene: TRBJ1-1
D gene: .
V gene: TRBV5-4
CDR3 protein: CASRGGVDTEAFF
CDR3 DNA: TGTGCCAGCAGGGGGGGAGTAGACACTGAAGCTTTCTTT

clone size: .
J gene: TRBJ1-5
D gene: TRBD1
V gene: TRBV30
CDR3 protein: CAWTQGVSQPQHF
CDR3 DNA: TGTGCCTGGACCCAGGGGGTGAGTCAGCCCCAGCATTTT

clone size: .
J gene: TRBJ1-4
D gene: .
V gene: TRBV30
CDR3 protein: CAWGFNRNEKLFF
CDR3 DNA: TGTGCCTGGGGTTTTAACAGAAATGAAAAACTGTTTTTT

clone size: few
J gene: TRBJ1-6
D gene: TRBD1
V gene: TRBV5-4
CDR3 protein: CASSLGQGGPLHF
CDR3 DNA: TGTGCCAGCAGCTTAGGGCAGGGGGGACCCCTCCACTTT

clone size: .
J gene: TRBJ1-5
D gene: .
V gene: TRBV30
CDR3 protein: CAWSAPDRGGLVYQPQHF
CDR3 DNA: TGTGCCTGGAGTGCCCCTGACCGCGGGGGGTTGGTGTATCAGCCCCAGCATTTT

clone size: .
J gene: TRBJ2-1
D gene: .
V gene: TRBV15
CDR3 protein: CATSTSGGYERFF
CDR3 DNA: TGTGCCACCAGCACCTCCGGGGGCTATGAGCGGTTCTTC

clone size: .
J gene: TRBJ1-5
D gene: .
V gene: TRBV28
CDR3 protein: CASHRGGAGAYQPQHF
CDR3 DNA: TGTGCCTCACACCGGGGGGGGGCAGGGGCTTATCAGCCCCAGCATTTT

clone size: .
J gene: TRBJ1-2
D gene: .
V gene: TRBV6-5
CDR3 protein: CASSLTGANYGYTF
CDR3 DNA: TGTGCCAGCAGTTTGACAGGAGCTAACTATGGCTACACCTTC

clone size: .
J gene: TRBJ2-7
D gene: TRBD2
V gene: TRBV27
CDR3 protein: CASSGRRGETYEQYF
CDR3 DNA: TGTGCCAGCAGTGGGCGCCGGGGGGAAACCTACGAGCAGTACTTT

clone size: .
J gene: TRBJ2-7
D gene: .
V gene: TRBV28
CDR3 protein: CASSLLASYEQYF
CDR3 DNA: TGTGCCAGCAGTTTACTAGCCTCCTACGAGCAGTACTTC

clone size: .
J gene: TRBJ2-7
D gene: .
V gene: TRBV12-3/TRBV12-4
CDR3 protein: CASSFWNYEQYF
CDR3 DNA: TGTGCCAGCAGTTTCTGGAACTACGAGCAGTACTTC

clone size: .
J gene: TRBJ2-6
D gene: .
V gene: TRBV7-9
CDR3 protein: CASSLVTASGANVLTF
CDR3 DNA: TGTGCCAGCAGCTTAGTGACAGCGTCTGGGGCCAACGTCCTGACTTTC